This entry lists 12 T cell receptor beta chains sequenced from one sample in a study of Tregs in tolerant kidney transplant recipients. Here immunoSEQ multiplex PCR was the method, and the copy in TCRdb shows in-frame clones only, minus some. The profile covers roughly 10,000 clones, with around 91% appearing a single time and about 6% taken by the ten largest. No antigen has been assigned to these receptors. This sample comprised Tregs from blood cultured with allogeneic cells, obtained before the transplant. These receptors were collected from a human patient who received a combined kidney and bone marrow transplant.

A note on this clone: The junction departs from the called germline gene at one end, perhaps through a read error. The same CDR3 is also encoded by other DNA sequences in this sample. The chain joins TRBV2 to TRBJ1-2, with 9 bases lining up with TRBD1. The germline V gene encodes CDR1 SNHLY and CDR2 FYNNEI. CDR3 length: 14 residues. In nucleotides, the CDR3 is TGTGCCAGCAGCGAAGGACAGGGGTATAATGGCTACACCTTC. Translated: CASSEGQGYNGYTF.

This rearrangement joins TRBV4-3 to TRBJ1-2; 9 nucleotides align to TRBD1. The V and J ends lost 1 base and 4 bases, in that order; junction bases with no gene match: 4. The CDR3 length is 15 residues. CDR1 is LGHNA, CDR2 YSLEER, per germline. CDR3 sequence: CASSQALGQGYGYTF. The CDR3 bases are TGCGCCAGCAGCCAAGCCCTGGGACAGGGCTATGGCTACACCTTC.

The V and J genes are TRBV10-3 and TRBJ1-2; 8 nucleotides agree with TRBD1. This CDR3 has 14 amino acids. In germline, CDR1 is ENHRY, CDR2 SYGVKD. V lost 4 bases to trimming and J lost 4 bases; unmatched junction nucleotides: 5. Written as DNA, the CDR3 is TGTGCCATCAGTGCCCGGACAGGGAGCTATGGCTACACCTTC. Translation gives CAISARTGSYGYTF.

The rearrangement uses TRBV4-1 and TRBJ2-3, with D maybe TRBD1 (5 bases). Germline V CDR1 and CDR2: MGHRA, YSYEKL. This CDR3 region has 15 residues. V gave up 0 bases and J gave up 4 bases, with 11 bases separating them. The CDR3 DNA reads as TGCGCCAGCAGCCAAGATCGCCAGGGTGCAGATACGCAGTATTTT. Translation: CASSQDRQGADTQYF.

J is TRBJ2-7 and V is TRBV19, with D hard to call. Trimming stripped 3 bases from V and 3 bases from J, with 6 bases between. Germline CDR1 and CDR2: LNHDA and SQIVND (reference sequence). The CDR3 consists of 12 residues. The CDR3 DNA reads TGTGCCAGTAGTATCCTGGGCTACGAGCAGTACTTC. This sequence encodes CASSILGYEQYF.

The gene calls are TRBV18 and TRBJ1-5; D is unresolved. This CDR3 is 13 amino acids long. The V end was cut by 2 bases, the J end by 1 base, with 3 bases between. Germline V lookup: CDR1 KGHSH, CDR2 LQKENI. The CDR3 nucleotides are TGTGCCAGCTCACCAAACAGCAATCAGCCCCAGCATTTT. As protein: CASSPNSNQPQHF.

Details on this clone: One end of the junction fails to match germline, which may point to a read error. This sequence joins TRBV6-1 and TRBJ2-5, with 8 bases that match TRBD2. The CDR3 is made up of 16 amino acids. The germline V gene encodes CDR1 MNHNS and CDR2 SASEGT. CDR3 sequence (DNA): TGTGCCTGCAGTGAAGGGTCCGGGGGGGCGTGGGAGACCCAGTACTTC. It specifies CACSEGSGGAWETQYF.

This clone was detected a few times. The chain joins TRBV7-2 to TRBJ1-1; TRBD1 might be the D (5 bases). The CDR3 is 17 amino acids. Trimming removed 2 bases at V and 0 bases at J, with 16 bases between. CDR1 and CDR2 from the germline V gene are SGHTA and FQGNSA. The CDR3 DNA sequence: TGTGCCAGCAGCTTACATCGCCCGGGACCCATGAACACTGAAGCTTTCTTT. This translates into CASSLHRPGPMNTEAFF.

This chain connects TRBV5-1 to TRBJ1-2, with 7 bases lining up with TRBD1. V dropped 4 bases and J dropped 0; count of bases not matched to a gene: 6. Germline-derived CDR1 and CDR2 are SGHRS and YFSETQ. The CDR3 is 15 residues long. The CDR3 DNA reads as TGCGCCAGCAGCCAGACAGGGTTGTCTAACTATGGCTACACCTTC. This sequence encodes CASSQTGLSNYGYTF.

The chain uses TRBV7-3 and TRBJ2-3; D possibly corresponds to TRBD2 (5 bases). Germline V gives CDR1 SGHTA, CDR2 FQGTGA. The germline V and J ends were trimmed by 5 bases and 1 base, with 7 bases remaining between them. There are 13 residues in the CDR3. This CDR3 reads CASSLGGTDTQYF. In nucleotides, the CDR3 is TGTGCCAGCAGCCTCGGGGGCACAGATACGCAGTATTTT.

CDR3 bases: TGCGCCAGTCCTGTTGACAGTTCCATGAACACTGAAGCTTTCTTT. Translated, it gives CASPVDSSMNTEAFF. The J gene is TRBJ1-1, the V gene TRBV10-1, with a tentative D call TRBD1 (5 bases). V lost 9 bases and J lost 0, with 17 bases in between. CDR1 and CDR2 (germline): WNHNN, SYGVQD (reference sequence). The CDR3 loop spans 15 amino acids.

The chain employs TRBV7-2 and TRBJ2-4; D possibly matches TRBD1 or TRBD2 (6 bases each). Trimming cost V 2 bases and J 0 bases, with 11 bases left between them. The CDR3 consists of 16 residues. The germline V gene has CDR1 SGHTA and CDR2 FQGNSA. In DNA form, the CDR3 reads TGTGCCAGCAGCTTACTAGGGGGGTTAGCCAAAAACATTCAGTACTTC. As protein: CASSLLGGLAKNIQYF.